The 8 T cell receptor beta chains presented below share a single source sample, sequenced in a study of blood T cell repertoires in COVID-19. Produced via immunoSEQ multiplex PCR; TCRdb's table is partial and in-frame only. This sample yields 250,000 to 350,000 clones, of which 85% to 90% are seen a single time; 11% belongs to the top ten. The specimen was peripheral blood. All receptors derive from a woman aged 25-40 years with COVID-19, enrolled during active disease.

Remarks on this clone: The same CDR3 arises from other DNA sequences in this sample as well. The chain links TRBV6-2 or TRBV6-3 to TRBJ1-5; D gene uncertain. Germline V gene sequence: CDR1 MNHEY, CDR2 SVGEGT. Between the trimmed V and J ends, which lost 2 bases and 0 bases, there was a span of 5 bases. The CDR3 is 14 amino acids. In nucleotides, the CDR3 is TGTGCCAGCAGTTACGGGAGTAGCAATCAGCCCCAGCATTTT. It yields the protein CASSYGSSNQPQHF.

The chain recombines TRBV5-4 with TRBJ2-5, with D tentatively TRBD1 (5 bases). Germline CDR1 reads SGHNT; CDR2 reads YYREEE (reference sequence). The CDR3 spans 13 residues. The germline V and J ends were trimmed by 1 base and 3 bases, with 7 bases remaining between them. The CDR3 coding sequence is TGTGCCAGCAGCTTGCAAGGGGAAGAGACCCAGTACTTC. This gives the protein CASSLQGEETQYF.

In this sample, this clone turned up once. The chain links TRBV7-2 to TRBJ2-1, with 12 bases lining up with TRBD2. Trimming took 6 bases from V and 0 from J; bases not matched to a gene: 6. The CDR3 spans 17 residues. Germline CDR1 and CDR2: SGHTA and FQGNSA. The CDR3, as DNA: TGTGCCAGCAGTTTTATACTAGCGGGAGGCTCCTACAATGAGCAGTTCTTC. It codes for CASSFILAGGSYNEQFF.

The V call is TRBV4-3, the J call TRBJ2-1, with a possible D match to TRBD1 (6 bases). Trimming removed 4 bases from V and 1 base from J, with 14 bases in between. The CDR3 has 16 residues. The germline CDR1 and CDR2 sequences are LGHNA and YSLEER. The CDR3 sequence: CASSRTQGISYNEQFF. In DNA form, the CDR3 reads TGCGCCAGCAGCCGAACGCAGGGGATTTCCTACAATGAGCAGTTCTTC.

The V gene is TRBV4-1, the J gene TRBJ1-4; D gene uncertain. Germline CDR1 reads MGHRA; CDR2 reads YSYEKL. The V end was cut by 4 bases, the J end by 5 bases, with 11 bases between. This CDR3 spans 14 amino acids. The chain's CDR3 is CASSPRVINEKLFF. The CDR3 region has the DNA TGCGCCAGCAGCCCACGGGTTATCAATGAAAAACTGTTTTTT.

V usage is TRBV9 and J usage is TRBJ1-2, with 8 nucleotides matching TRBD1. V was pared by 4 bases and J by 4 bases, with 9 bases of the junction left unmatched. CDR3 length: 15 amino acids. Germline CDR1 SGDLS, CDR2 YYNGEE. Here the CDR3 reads CASSSRTGHLYGYTF. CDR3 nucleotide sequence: TGTGCCAGCAGCTCCCGGACAGGGCATCTCTATGGCTACACCTTC.

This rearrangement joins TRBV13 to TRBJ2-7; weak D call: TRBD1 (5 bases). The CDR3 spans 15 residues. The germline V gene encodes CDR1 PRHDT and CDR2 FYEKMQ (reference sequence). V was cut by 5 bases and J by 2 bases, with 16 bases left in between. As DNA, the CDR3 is TGTGCCAGCAGCCCCCTCCGAGACAGTCCCTACGAGCAGTACTTC. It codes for CASSPLRDSPYEQYF.

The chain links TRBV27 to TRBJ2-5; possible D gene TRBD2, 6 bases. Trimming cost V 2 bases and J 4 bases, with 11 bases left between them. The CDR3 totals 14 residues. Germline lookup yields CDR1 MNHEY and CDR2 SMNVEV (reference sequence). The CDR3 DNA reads TGTGCCAGCAGTTTAAGGGGAGGTTTAGAGACCCAGTACTTC. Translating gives CASSLRGGLETQYF.